This TCR beta chain was documented in a study of blood T cell repertoires in COVID-19. Trimming removed 6 bases at V and 3 bases at J, with 13 bases between. The CDR3 is 14 residues long. CDR1 is ENHRY, CDR2 SYGVKD, per germline. In the original analysis: Amplification of reference gene primers was used by the study to estimate nucleated cell counts. Measured with immunoSEQ multiplex PCR; TCRdb has only the in-frame clones, and not every one. From that table come the V and J calls and clone size; the DNA was used to work out D and trimming. The sample holds about 280,000 clones, 88% seen once. The source material was peripheral blood. The chain combines TRBV10-3 with TRBJ2-3; a weak D match, TRBD1 (6 bases). The sequence came from a woman in her thirties with COVID-19, enrolled during active disease. The CDR3 spells CAISSRGSTDTQYF. The CDR3 DNA reads TGTGCCATCAGCTCCAGGGGTTCGACAGATACGCAGTATTTT.